Listed below are T cell receptor beta chains from one sample, sequenced in a study of blood T cell repertoires in COVID-19. Here immunoSEQ multiplex PCR was the method, and the copy in TCRdb shows in-frame clones only, minus some. Here the sample spans about 220,000 clones, roughly 85% being singletons. Sequencing was carried out using PBMCs or T cells enriched from blood (not recorded which). The receptor source for this set is a woman between 50 and 59 years old who had been exposed to COVID-19. CDR3s include the opening cysteine and the closing phenylalanine or tryptophan. D genes are given only for firm matches. Some rows mark clone size as missing; the rest say once, few, many or name a class of expanded clone.

TRBV6-5	.	TRBJ2-7	.	TGTGCCAGCGGGGCAGGGAGGAGGTACGAGCAGTACTTC	CASGAGRRYEQYF
TRBV6-4	.	TRBJ2-3	.	TGTGCCAGCAGGCGGCTAGCCTCTAGCACAGATACGCAGTATTTT	CASRRLASSTDTQYF
TRBV18	.	TRBJ1-1	TRBD1	TGTGCCAGCTCACCGTTGGACAGGGGCACTGAAGCTTTCTTT	CASSPLDRGTEAFF
TRBV3-1/TRBV3-2	.	TRBJ2-1	.	TGTGCCAGCACCCCTAGCTCCTACAATGAGCAGTTCTTC	CASTPSSYNEQFF
TRBV6-2/TRBV6-3	.	TRBJ1-1	.	TGTGCCAGCAGCCCCGAGCTCCAGACGGGGGGTTTCTTT	CASSPELQTGGFF
TRBV5-4	.	TRBJ1-2	TRBD1	TGTGCCAGCAGCTTGGTCGGATCCGGGACAGGGGGATATGGCTACACCTTC	CASSLVGSGTGGYGYTF
TRBV5-5	.	TRBJ1-6	.	TGTGCCAGCAGCGCGGGACGGTATAATTCACCCCTCCACTTT	CASSAGRYNSPLHF
TRBV5-4	.	TRBJ1-6	TRBD1	TGTGCCAGCAGCCCGGGACAGTCCAATTCACCCCTCCACTTT	CASSPGQSNSPLHF
TRBV15	.	TRBJ1-5	.	TGTGCCACCAGCAGAGTGGAGGGGAGCAATCAGCCCCAGCATTTT	CATSRVEGSNQPQHF
TRBV5-5	.	TRBJ2-7	TRBD1	TGTGCCAGCAGCTCAGGGGGCTCCTACGAGCAGTACTTC	CASSSGGSYEQYF
TRBV29-1	once	TRBJ2-7	.	TGCAGCGCCGAGGGGGGGACTACCTACGAGCAGTACTTC	CSAEGGTTYEQYF
TRBV10-3	once	TRBJ2-5	TRBD1	TGTGCCATCAGTGGGGGGCAGGGGGCCATCCAAGAGACCCAGTACTTC	CAISGGQGAIQETQYF
TRBV15	.	TRBJ2-2	TRBD1	TGTGCCACCAGCAGAGTCCCGATTACAGGGGACACCGGGGAGCTGTTTTTT	CATSRVPITGDTGELFF
TRBV25-1	few	TRBJ2-3	TRBD2	TGTGCCAGCAGTGAACGGGGGAGCGGGGGGAAAGTAGATACGCAGTATTTT	CASSERGSGGKVDTQYF
TRBV5-5	.	TRBJ1-3	.	TGTGCCAGCAGCTCTACAGGGAGCTCTGGAAACACCATATATTTT	CASSSTGSSGNTIYF
TRBV6-6	.	TRBJ1-1	.	TGTGCCAGCAGACTCCACAGGGAAGCGAACACTGAAGCTTTCTTT	CASRLHREANTEAFF
TRBV4-3	.	TRBJ1-2	.	TGCGCCAGCAGCCAAGATCCTAGAGCCACACCCGGCTACACCTTC	CASSQDPRATPGYTF
TRBV18	once	TRBJ1-3	TRBD1	TGTGCCAGCTCAGCCAGGGACAGCGTCTCTGGAAACACCATATATTTT	CASSARDSVSGNTIYF
TRBV27	.	TRBJ1-1	.	TGTGCCAGCAGTCCCCTCACGGGAAGCACTGAAGCTTTCTTT	CASSPLTGSTEAFF
TRBV7-6	.	TRBJ1-2	.	TGTGCCAGCAGCTTAGTAAGGGGGGGAGACTATGGCTACACCTTC	CASSLVRGGDYGYTF
TRBV20-1	few	TRBJ2-3	.	TGCAGTGCTTTGGCGGGAGATACGCAGTATTTT	CSALAGDTQYF
TRBV2	.	TRBJ1-2	TRBD1	TGTGCCAGCAGCCGGGACAGGGCATACTATGGCTACACCTTC	CASSRDRAYYGYTF
TRBV18	.	TRBJ2-7	TRBD2	TGTGCCAGCTCACCACGGAGCGGGGGGGCTGACGAGCAGTACTTC	CASSPRSGGADEQYF
TRBV29-1	.	TRBJ1-1	.	TGCAGCGTCTCAGGGTCTGAAGCTTTCTTT	CSVSGSEAFF
TRBV7-9	.	TRBJ2-1	.	TGTGCCAGCAGCTCCACTAGGAATGAGCAGTTCTTC	CASSSTRNEQFF
TRBV19	.	TRBJ2-4	.	TGTGCCAGTAGTATTAACCTAAGGGGCATTCAGTACTTC	CASSINLRGIQYF
TRBV2	.	TRBJ2-1	.	TGTGCCAGCAGGTTTAAAGTACGGGGGAGCAACAATGAGCAGTTCTTC	CASRFKVRGSNNEQFF
TRBV9	once	TRBJ2-2	.	TGTGCCAGCAGCGTCGAGGACGGGGAGCTGTTTTTT	CASSVEDGELFF
TRBV5-1	few	TRBJ2-2	TRBD2	TGCGCCAGCAGCTTGACTAGCGGGGGCCGCACCGGGGAGCTGTTTTTT	CASSLTSGGRTGELFF
TRBV19	.	TRBJ1-5	TRBD1	TGTGCCAGTAGTGAAGGACAGGGCGGTGGACAGCCCCAGCATTTT	CASSEGQGGGQPQHF
TRBV5-1	.	TRBJ1-1	TRBD1	TGCGCCAGCAGCTTAGGACAGGGGGTTGCCACTGAAGCTTTCTTT	CASSLGQGVATEAFF
TRBV28	.	TRBJ1-1	.	TGTGCCAGCAGTAGGAGACAGTACCAAAAGTCGGCTTTCTTT	CASSRRQYQKSAFF
TRBV27	.	TRBJ2-3	.	TGTGCCAGCAGGCTGCGGGCGGGCCCGGGCACAGATACGCAGTATTTT	CASRLRAGPGTDTQYF
TRBV27	.	TRBJ1-2	TRBD1	TGTGCCAGCAGCTCGGGACAGGGGAGAGGCTACACCTTC	CASSSGQGRGYTF
TRBV29-1	.	TRBJ1-1	TRBD1	TGCAGCGTTGAAGGGGACAGGTGGGGCACTGAAGCTTTCTTT	CSVEGDRWGTEAFF
TRBV7-2	.	TRBJ1-4	TRBD1	TGTGCCAGCAGCGAAAGACAGGGGGTGAAACTGTTTTTT	CASSERQGVKLFF
TRBV12-3/TRBV12-4	.	TRBJ2-1	.	TGTGCCAGCAGTTTGAGCCCCAATGAGCAGTTCTTC	CASSLSPNEQFF
TRBV4-1	.	TRBJ1-5	.	TGCGCCAGCAGCCAAGAGCCAGATAGCAATCAGCCCCAGCATTTT	CASSQEPDSNQPQHF
TRBV4-3	.	TRBJ2-1	TRBD2	TGCGCCAGCAGCCATTCATGGACTAGCAATAATGAGCAGTTCTTC	CASSHSWTSNNEQFF
TRBV10-1	.	TRBJ1-1	.	TGCGCCAGCAGTGAGTCAGGGAGCAACACTGAAGCTTTCTTT	CASSESGSNTEAFF
TRBV18	once	TRBJ1-3	.	TGTGCCAGCTCACCCGGGAGGGTAAGCTCTGGAAACACCATATATTTT	CASSPGRVSSGNTIYF
TRBV6-2/TRBV6-3	few	TRBJ1-5	.	TGTGCCAGCAGTCTCCTACAGGGTCTGGGAAATCAGCCCCAGCATTTT	CASSLLQGLGNQPQHF
TRBV3-1/TRBV3-2	.	TRBJ1-1	.	TGTGCCAGCAGCCAAGATCTCAGCGGAGCTTTCTTT	CASSQDLSGAFF
TRBV12-3/TRBV12-4	.	TRBJ2-7	TRBD1	TGTGCCAGCAGCCCCGACAGGGTACGGCAGTACTTC	CASSPDRVRQYF
TRBV27	few	TRBJ2-2	TRBD2	TGTGCCAGCAGTGCCCGGGGAGCGGGGTTAAACACCGGGGAGCTGTTTTTT	CASSARGAGLNTGELFF
TRBV27	.	TRBJ2-7	TRBD2	TGTGCCACCGACTGGGAGGGGAGCTACGAGCAGTACTTC	CATDWEGSYEQYF
TRBV2	few	TRBJ1-6	.	TGTGCCAGCACTAGTTCCTCCTATAATTCACCCCTCCACTTT	CASTSSSYNSPLHF
TRBV13	.	TRBJ2-1	.	TGTGCCAGCAACCGACTCTCTAATGAGCAGTTCTTC	CASNRLSNEQFF
TRBV4-1	.	TRBJ1-3	.	TGCGCCAGCAGCCTCAAACCGGCAGGGAACACCATATATTTT	CASSLKPAGNTIYF
TRBV9	few	TRBJ1-1	.	TGTGCCAGCAGCCTGCAGGGGAACACTGAAGCTTTCTTT	CASSLQGNTEAFF
TRBV5-6	.	TRBJ1-2	.	TGTGCCAGCACTGAGATAGGGGTTTTATATGGCTACACCTTC	CASTEIGVLYGYTF
TRBV14	.	TRBJ1-1	TRBD1	TGTGCCAGCAGCCAAGATCAGGGGGCGATTCCTGAAGCTTTCTTT	CASSQDQGAIPEAFF
TRBV27	.	TRBJ1-2	.	TGTGCCAGCAGTCAAAAGGGGGGGGGTAGCTATGGCTACACCTTC	CASSQKGGGSYGYTF
TRBV6-1	.	TRBJ1-5	.	TGTGCCAGCAGTGAAGGAGGAACCAATCAGCCCCAGCATTTT	CASSEGGTNQPQHF